Sequencing of this T cell receptor beta chain was carried out in a study of blood T cell repertoires in COVID-19 (dated by TCRdb to 2018 to 2020). For context, the study as a whole: Collaborator samples came from the United States, Italy and Spain and covered acute and convalescent phases of COVID-19. Where available, HLA class I and class II types were obtained from metadata supplied by the sample provider rather than from assay-based typing. The repertoires were released in a freely available public database intended as a resource for research on the immune response to SARS-CoV-2. The samples were drawn from the first 160 participants of the ongoing ImmuneRACE study and from under 1,500 subjects provided by 6 global collaborators. A de-identified subject ID, COVID-19 status, age in years and sex were almost always included in the sample metadata. Deeply sampled blood TCRbeta repertoires from subjects exposed to, actively infected with, or recovered from COVID-19 were included in the dataset. The material from the prospective study consisted of cDNA or gDNA derived from T cells, B-cell-depleted T cells, or PBMCs.

Concerning this clone itself: Its target antigen remains unknown. It has no much larger one-base neighbor in the sample; base qualities were not kept.

The junction shows trimming of 3 bases on V and 5 bases on J, plus 14 bases between the germline ends. From the cysteine up to the phenylalanine, the CDR3 has a length of 14 residues. Of the read, only the CDR3 DNA is kept; its 42 bases are in frame from base 1. Reading the germline V gene gives CDR1 KGHSH and CDR2 LQKENI. TCRbeta CDR3 regions were amplified from genomic DNA by means of the immunoSEQ Assay, a bias-controlled multiplex PCR. The paper's processing steps were these. The number of nucleated cells in each sample was estimated by amplification of reference gene primers within the assay. To quantify the absolute abundance of each unique TCRbeta CDR3 rearrangement, sequence reads were collapsed and filtered. For each sample, productive Simpson clonality was calculated by taking the square root of Simpson's diversity index across productive rearrangements. This is the immuneACCESS table as TCRdb keeps it, with only in-frame sequences that have V and J called. A part of the clones is gone; compared with another copy, unresolved V genes explain less than half, and the rest is unexplained. V and J calls and clone size follow that table, whereas D and trimming were derived from the DNA. Here the sample has fewer than 300,000 clones; more than 75% occur a single time. The ten most abundant clones make up 2% to 2.5% of the sample.

The collaborating institutions used their own protocols to collect whole blood in K2EDTA tubes. For TCRbeta analysis, collaborators shipped samples as frozen whole blood, isolated PBMCs, or DNA extracted from either of those sample types. Study-wide conclusions, independent of this receptor: Clinical and demographic metadata were provided uncurated, with the amount varying by source and participant.

This TCR derives from a woman in her 50s with acute or convalescent COVID-19. The rearranged segments are TRBV18 and TRBJ2-7; the D gene lacks a confident call. Sequenced input: peripheral blood. The nucleotides read TGTGCCAGCTCACCCCTGACTGCTCGGGACGAGCAGTACTTC. Its protein product is CASSPLTARDEQYF.